The 16 T cell receptor beta chains listed next were all sequenced from one sample in a study of cytomegalovirus exposure and HLA in healthy donors. The PCR used 60 Vbeta and 13 Jbeta primers. Clones were read by immunoSEQ multiplex PCR, and TCRdb kept only the in-frame ones, dropping some. The repertoire consists of some 100,000 clones, with 75% occurring once and the leading ten covering about 14%. Sequencing input: PBMCs. The origin of the receptors is a male donor in good health and CMV-seropositive.

This clone was seen a single time. This chain joins TRBV30 and TRBJ1-2, with D tentatively TRBD1 (5 bases). This CDR3 has 14 residues. The V and J ends lost 4 bases and 0 bases respectively, with 12 bases between them. Germline V gives CDR1 GTSNPN, CDR2 SVGIG (reference sequence). CDR3 in amino acids: CAWTPGPANYGYTF. CDR3 nucleotide sequence: TGTGCCTGGACTCCAGGGCCGGCTAACTATGGCTACACCTTC.

This clone was picked up one time. The chain joins TRBV6-1 to TRBJ2-5; TRBD2 aligns across 9 bases. This CDR3 contains 15 residues. V lost 6 bases to trimming and J lost 12 bases; unmatched junction nucleotides: 17. Germline CDR1 and CDR2: MNHNS and SASEGT. The CDR3 region is CASSPTVGAGGREYF. For the CDR3, the DNA is TGTGCCAGCAGCCCCACTGTAGGCGCGGGGGGGCGTGAGTACTTC.

The V and J genes are TRBV4-1 and TRBJ1-3; D is ambiguous. This CDR3 is 18 amino acids long. V lost 2 bases, J lost 0 bases, and 17 bases lay in between. Germline V CDR1 and CDR2: MGHRA, YSYEKL. CDR3 coding DNA: TGCGCCAGCAGCCAATCCCCTACGGCGGTCGGCTCTGGAAACACCATATATTTT. This gives the protein CASSQSPTAVGSGNTIYF.

The chain combines TRBV28 with TRBJ1-4, with TRBD1 matching over 7 bases. Trimming cost V 4 bases and J 5 bases; bases outside gene matches: 10. The V gene's germline CDR1 is MDHEN and CDR2 SYDVKM. The CDR3 is made up of 16 amino acids. The CDR3 DNA reads as TGTGCCAGCAGTTCGAAACTACAGGGGCAGAATGAAAAACTGTTTTTT. Translating gives CASSSKLQGQNEKLFF.

This clone was seen more than once but under ten times. This chain connects TRBV6-1 to TRBJ1-5, with TRBD1 as a possible D gene (5 bases). Germline CDR1 is MNHNS and CDR2 is SASEGT. The CDR3 covers 14 residues. The V gene lost 4 bases and the J gene lost 7 bases, with 14 bases spanning the gap. The DNA for the CDR3 is TGTGCCAGCAGTGGGCCCCCTCAGGGACAGCCCCAGCATTTT. This codes for CASSGPPQGQPQHF.

The chain is built from TRBV19 and TRBJ1-6, with a possible D match to TRBD1 (5 bases). Germline-derived CDR1 and CDR2 are LNHDA and SQIVND (reference sequence). The length of the CDR3 is 17 residues. Trimming took 0 bases from V and 7 from J, leaving 16 bases between them. The CDR3 spells CASSIEAGEWMNSPLHF. Here the CDR3 DNA reads TGTGCCAGTAGTATAGAGGCGGGGGAGTGGATGAATTCACCCCTCCACTTT. The entire variable domain, with the rest obtained from reference TRBV19 and TRBJ1-6, is as follows: DGGITQSPKYLFRKEGQNVTLSCEQNLNHDAMYWYRQDPGQGLRLIYYSQIVNDFQKGDIAEGYSVSREKKESFPLTVTSAQKNPTAFYLCASSIEAGEWMNSPLHFGNGTRLTVT.

V and J are TRBV10-1 and TRBJ1-2, with D unresolved. Germline V gene sequence: CDR1 WNHNN, CDR2 SYGVQD (reference sequence). CDR3 length: 14 amino acids. V was pared by 3 bases and J by 1 base, with 9 bases between. This chain's CDR3 is CASSETGYNYGYTF. In DNA, the CDR3 is TGCGCCAGCAGTGAAACGGGGTATAACTATGGCTACACCTTC.

The chain joins TRBV6-4 to TRBJ1-2; 7 bases align to TRBD1. V shed 6 bases, J shed 5 bases, and the junction held 12 bases outside the gene matches. CDR1 and CDR2 from the germline V gene are MRHNA and SNTAGT. The CDR3 sequence is 15 residues long. CDR3 DNA sequence: TGTGCCAGCAGCGCTCCGGGACAGCTGCCTTATGGCTACACCTTC. This gives the protein CASSAPGQLPYGYTF.

This clone has a single count. The chain combines TRBV11-3 with TRBJ1-3; 7 positions match TRBD1. This CDR3 has 14 amino acids. Trimming cost V 5 bases and J 3 bases; bases outside gene matches: 4. Germline assignment: CDR1 SGHNT and CDR2 YENEEA. Here the CDR3 DNA reads TGTGCCAGCAGCCCGGACAGGCTTGGAAACACCATATATTTT. Its translation: CASSPDRLGNTIYF. Drawing the rest from reference TRBV11-3 and TRBJ1-3, the complete variable domain is EAGVVQSPRYKIIEKKQPVAFWCNPISGHNTLYWYLQNLGQGPELLIRYENEEAVDDSQLPKDRFSAERLKGVDSTLKIQPAELGDSAVYLCASSPDRLGNTIYFGEGSWLTVV.

The chain links TRBV15 to TRBJ2-2; 8 positions match TRBD1. Germline trimming cut 4 bases from V and 9 bases from J; bases unmatched to any gene: 10. Germline V gene sequence: CDR1 LNHNV, CDR2 YYDKDF (reference sequence). The CDR3 is 15 amino acids. CDR3 loop: CATSTGQGRGRELFF. CDR3 in DNA: TGTGCCACCAGCACCGGACAGGGTAGGGGCCGGGAGCTGTTTTTT.

This chain connects TRBV10-1 to TRBJ2-2; no firm D call. CDR3 length: 15 residues. V was pared by 2 bases and J by 0 bases, with 7 bases between. Per germline, CDR1 WNHNN and CDR2 SYGVQD (reference sequence). The CDR3 DNA reads as TGCGCCAGCAGTGAGGGCAGCGCGAACACCGGGGAGCTGTTTTTT. Amino acid sequence: CASSEGSANTGELFF.

This clone came up once. The chain uses TRBV5-1 and TRBJ2-2, with D unclear. This CDR3 comprises 14 residues. Germline assignment: CDR1 SGHRS and CDR2 YFSETQ. The V and J ends lost 0 bases and 4 bases respectively, with 7 bases between them. CDR3: CASSLALVTGELFF. CDR3 in DNA: TGCGCCAGCAGCTTGGCCCTTGTCACCGGGGAGCTGTTTTTT.

This clone appeared once. V usage is TRBV11-3 and J usage is TRBJ2-4, with TRBD2 identical over 7 bases. Per germline, CDR1 SGHNT and CDR2 YENEEA. The CDR3 spans 16 residues. Germline trimming cut 0 bases from V and 4 bases from J; bases unmatched to any gene: 6. CDR3 region: CASSLDQGTTKNIQYF. CDR3 bases: TGTGCCAGCAGCTTAGATCAAGGGACTACGAAAAACATTCAGTACTTC. Using reference TRBV11-3 and TRBJ2-4 for the parts outside the CDR3, the full variable domain is EAGVVQSPRYKIIEKKQPVAFWCNPISGHNTLYWYLQNLGQGPELLIRYENEEAVDDSQLPKDRFSAERLKGVDSTLKIQPAELGDSAVYLCASSLDQGTTKNIQYFGAGTRLSVL.

The V gene is TRBV7-2, the J gene TRBJ1-6; 8 bases align to TRBD1. Losses at the gene ends were 5 bases for V and 13 bases for J; bases not matched to a gene: 10. Germline V gene lookup returns CDR1 SGHTA and CDR2 FQGNSA. The CDR3 contains 14 residues. CDR3 loop: CASSQGQAVWPLHF. For the CDR3, the DNA is TGTGCCAGCAGCCAGGGACAGGCTGTGTGGCCCCTCCACTTT.

The chain links TRBV25-1 to TRBJ2-7; TRBD1 agrees at 9 bases. Germline lookup yields CDR1 MGHDK and CDR2 SYGVNS. With 4 bases clipped from V and 7 bases from J, the junction kept 14 bases outside the gene matches. The CDR3 totals 16 residues. CDR3 nucleotide sequence: TGTGCCAGCAGTGGGGGAGCCGGGACAGGGAGAGGGGAGCAGTACTTC. Its translation: CASSGGAGTGRGEQYF.

This clone was counted a single time. J is TRBJ1-1 and V is TRBV11-3; D gene ambiguous. V was pared by 5 bases and J by 3 bases, with 10 bases between. Germline values: CDR1 SGHNT, CDR2 YENEEA. The CDR3 has 13 residues. In nucleotides, the CDR3 is TGTGCCAGCAGCAGTCCTGGAGACACTGAAGCTTTCTTT. This codes for CASSSPGDTEAFF.